The rows below give T cell receptor beta chains drawn from one sample of a study of siplizumab effects on memory and regulatory T cells. The assay was immunoSEQ multiplex PCR, and TCRdb's table has in-frame clones only and misses some. This table has some 110,000 clones, about 94% appearing once. Sequenced input: non-Treg CD4+ T cells sorted from blood. These receptors came from a human donor in good health. CDR3s include the opening cysteine and the closing phenylalanine or tryptophan. The order of the fields is V gene, D gene, J gene, clone size, CDR3 DNA, CDR3 protein. A D gene is named only where the DNA matches it firmly. Rows give clone size only sometimes, using once, few, many, or a class for an expanded clone.

TRBV6-1	-	TRBJ1-5	few	TGTGCCACCTACAGGGTGTGGAATCAGCCCCAGCATTTT	CATYRVWNQPQHF
TRBV25-1	-	TRBJ1-1	-	TGTGCCAGCCTCGGACAGAAGAGCACTGAAGCTTTCTTT	CASLGQKSTEAFF
TRBV28	-	TRBJ1-2	-	TGTGCCAGCAGTTTAGGAAACAAGGGCTACACCTTC	CASSLGNKGYTF
TRBV6-6	-	TRBJ1-1	-	TGTGCCAGCAGTCGCCTAGGGCAGGGCACTGAAGCTTTCTTT	CASSRLGQGTEAFF
TRBV6-6	-	TRBJ1-4	-	TGTGCCAGCAGCCGAATCCAACTGGGCCTGGGTGAAAAACTGTTTTTT	CASSRIQLGLGEKLFF
TRBV5-6	-	TRBJ1-2	-	TGTGCCAGCAGCTTGGACCGAGCTAACTATGGCTACACCTTC	CASSLDRANYGYTF
TRBV19	-	TRBJ2-1	-	TGTGCCAGTAGTGTGTCCATCAGTGAGCAGTTCTTC	CASSVSISEQFF
TRBV28	TRBD1	TRBJ1-2	-	TGTGCCAGCAAGGGGGGACAGGTGTATGGCTACACCTTC	CASKGGQVYGYTF
TRBV5-8	-	TRBJ2-3	-	TGTGCCAGCAGCTTGGCTACACAGGGACTTAGCACAGATACGCAGTATTTT	CASSLATQGLSTDTQYF
TRBV5-6	-	TRBJ2-5	-	TGTGCCAGCAGCCGGGACGGTCAAGAGACCCAGTACTTC	CASSRDGQETQYF
TRBV11-3	-	TRBJ2-3	-	TGTGCCAGCAGCTTCGGGGGTAGCACAGATACGCAGTATTTT	CASSFGGSTDTQYF
TRBV12-5	-	TRBJ1-3	-	TGTGCTAGTGGTGCTTCAGGGGCTGGAAACACCATATATTTT	CASGASGAGNTIYF
TRBV30	-	TRBJ2-5	-	TGTGCCTGGAGAGGCGGCGGTAAAGAGACCCAGTACTTC	CAWRGGGKETQYF
TRBV6-1	TRBD1	TRBJ2-2	-	TGTGCCAGCATTGGACAGGGGTGGACCGGGGAGCTGTTTTTT	CASIGQGWTGELFF
TRBV5-1	-	TRBJ1-5	-	TGCGCCAGCCGCCCGGGACCCCAAAAGCCCCAGCATTTT	CASRPGPQKPQHF
TRBV7-9	-	TRBJ1-2	-	TGTGCCAGCAGCTTAGTTGCCGGCCCGAACTATGGCTACACCTTC	CASSLVAGPNYGYTF
TRBV6-5	TRBD2	TRBJ2-1	-	TGTGCCAGCAGTTACGTGAAGCGGGGGAAAAATGAGCAGTTCTTC	CASSYVKRGKNEQFF
TRBV9	-	TRBJ1-1	-	TGTGCCAGCAGCGTAAACGTCTTGACTGAAGCTTTCTTT	CASSVNVLTEAFF
TRBV4-1	-	TRBJ2-5	-	TGCGCCAGCAGCCAAGTCACCCTAGGTGAGACGAAGGAGACCCAGTACTTC	CASSQVTLGETKETQYF
TRBV6-4	-	TRBJ1-2	-	TGTGCCAGCTTCGCGAATGGCTACACCTTC	CASFANGYTF
TRBV27	TRBD2	TRBJ2-5	-	TGTGCCAGCAGTTTAGGCCTAGCGGGAGGGCTCGAGACCCAGTACTTC	CASSLGLAGGLETQYF
TRBV6-6	-	TRBJ1-5	-	TGTGCCAGCAGTGTAAAGGGGGGGGATCAGCCCCAGCATTTT	CASSVKGGDQPQHF
TRBV27	TRBD1	TRBJ1-6	-	TGTGCCAGCACCGGGGGGGGACAGTCCTATAATTCACCCCTCCACTTT	CASTGGGQSYNSPLHF
TRBV10-3	-	TRBJ1-5	-	TGTGCCAGCCGGGAATTCCTCAATCAGCCCCAGCATTTT	CASREFLNQPQHF
TRBV2	TRBD1	TRBJ1-4	-	TGTGCCAGCAGCTCACAGGGGGCTTTAATTGAAAAACTGTTTTTT	CASSSQGALIEKLFF
TRBV7-2	-	TRBJ2-5	-	TGTGCCAGCAGCTTAGTAGAGACCCAGTACTTC	CASSLVETQYF
TRBV28	-	TRBJ1-1	-	TGTGCCAGCAGTTTGCAACAACTGACTGAAGCTTTCTTT	CASSLQQLTEAFF
TRBV4-2	TRBD2	TRBJ2-1	-	TGTGCCAGCAGCCAAGATACGACTAGCACTTACAATGAGCAGTTCTTC	CASSQDTTSTYNEQFF
TRBV10-2	-	TRBJ2-5	-	TGCGCCAGCAGTCAAGAGGGAAGGCAGTACTTC	CASSQEGRQYF
TRBV2	-	TRBJ1-1	-	TGTGCCAGCAGTGAAGCGGCAGAGGGGGCTTTCTTT	CASSEAAEGAFF
TRBV10-3	-	TRBJ2-1	-	TGTGCCATCACCGGTCAGGACAATGAGCAGTTCTTC	CAITGQDNEQFF
TRBV5-4	TRBD1	TRBJ1-5	few	TGTGCCAGCAGCTGGGGGACAGGCAATCAGCCCCAGCATTTT	CASSWGTGNQPQHF
TRBV9	-	TRBJ1-2	-	TGTGCCAGCAGCGTAGGCGACATTAACTATGGCTACACCTTC	CASSVGDINYGYTF
TRBV11-2	TRBD1	TRBJ2-6	-	TGTGCCAGCCCCGCGCAGGGGGCCAACTCTGGGGCCAACGTCCTGACTTTC	CASPAQGANSGANVLTF
TRBV2	TRBD1	TRBJ1-4	-	TGTGCCAGCAGTGGGACAGGAGGGGAAAAACTGTTTTTT	CASSGTGGEKLFF
TRBV18	-	TRBJ2-6	-	TGTGCCAGCTCACCGGGGACCTCTGGGGCCAACGTCCTGACTTTC	CASSPGTSGANVLTF
TRBV4-2	-	TRBJ1-5	once	TGTGCCAGCAGCCAAGACAGGACCTCTCCGGCCCAGCATTTT	CASSQDRTSPAQHF
TRBV27	-	TRBJ2-1	once	TGTGCCAGCAGTTTTGGTTCGCTGGACAATGAGCAGTTCTTC	CASSFGSLDNEQFF
TRBV5-4	TRBD1	TRBJ1-2	-	TGTGCCAGCAACACAGGGGGAGCTAACTATGGCTACACCTTC	CASNTGGANYGYTF
TRBV25-1	TRBD1	TRBJ1-3	-	TGTGCCAGCAGTGAATACCTAGGGGGCGGTGGAAACACCATATATTTT	CASSEYLGGGGNTIYF
TRBV6-5	-	TRBJ2-2	-	TGTGCCAGCAGTTCGGACAGAAACACCGGGGAGCTGTTTTTT	CASSSDRNTGELFF
TRBV27	TRBD1	TRBJ1-2	-	TGTGCCAGCAGGGACAGGGGGCCCTATGGCTACACCTTC	CASRDRGPYGYTF
TRBV6-1	TRBD1	TRBJ1-5	-	TGTGCCAGCGCAGAAGCGACAGGGGTCAATCAGCCCCAGCATTTT	CASAEATGVNQPQHF
TRBV2	-	TRBJ2-7	-	TGTGCCAGCAGAGAGGGGGAGTCCTACGAGCAGTACTTC	CASREGESYEQYF
TRBV11-2	-	TRBJ1-6	-	TGTGCCAGCAGCTTACTCACCTATAATTCACCCCTCCACTTT	CASSLLTYNSPLHF
TRBV27	TRBD1	TRBJ2-5	-	TGTGCCAGCAGTGCCAGGGGGGAGACCCAGTACTTC	CASSARGETQYF
TRBV18	-	TRBJ2-5	-	TGTGCCAGCTCCGTTACTAGCTCCCGGGAGACCCAGTACTTC	CASSVTSSRETQYF
TRBV29-1	-	TRBJ2-7	-	TGCAGCGTTGAAGTGAATCGGGGCGGGCAGTACTTC	CSVEVNRGGQYF
TRBV2	-	TRBJ2-1	-	TGTGCCAGCAGTCCCATCTACAATGAGCAGTTCTTC	CASSPIYNEQFF
TRBV5-1	TRBD1	TRBJ1-6	-	TGCGCCAGCAGCTTGTATGGGACAGGGGGCGACCCGTCACCCCTCCACTTT	CASSLYGTGGDPSPLHF
TRBV5-6	-	TRBJ1-1	-	TGTGCCAGCAGCCTCAACACTGAAGCTTTCTTT	CASSLNTEAFF
TRBV2	-	TRBJ1-1	once	TGTGCCAGCCGCCGCGATGGGGCCACTGAAGCTTTCTTT	CASRRDGATEAFF
TRBV6-5	-	TRBJ1-2	-	TGTGCCAGCAGCCCCCTTTTCGTCGATGGCTACACCTTC	CASSPLFVDGYTF
TRBV6-1	-	TRBJ2-7	-	TGTGCCAGCAGTGAAGTTGGCTACGAGCAGTACTTC	CASSEVGYEQYF
TRBV5-8	-	TRBJ1-1	-	TGTGCCAGCAGCTTGGAACCGGGTACTGAAGCTTTCTTT	CASSLEPGTEAFF
TRBV5-6	-	TRBJ2-3	once	TGTGCCAGCAGCTTGCGAGTGCAGGGAAGCACAGATACGCAGTATTTT	CASSLRVQGSTDTQYF
TRBV19	-	TRBJ2-1	-	TGTGCCAGTAGTATCGGGTTTAAAAGCTCCTACAATGAGCAGTTCTTC	CASSIGFKSSYNEQFF